This is a list of T cell receptor beta chains from one sample in a study of OX40 agonist ivuxolimab in advanced cancers. Measured with immunoSEQ multiplex PCR; TCRdb has only the in-frame clones, and not every one. The sample consists of 65,000 to 80,000 clones, 90% to 95% of them appearing once. Sequenced here: CD4+ or CD8+ T cells sorted from blood, sampled in a trial of the OX40 agonist ivuxolimab. The receptors stem from an adult with an advanced solid tumor such as melanoma, head and neck, liver or kidney cancer. CDR3s include the opening cysteine and the closing phenylalanine or tryptophan. Fields, in order: CDR3 protein, CDR3 DNA, J gene, V gene, clone size, D gene. A D gene is named only where the DNA matches it firmly. Clone size is not always given. Where it is, it says once, few, many or a class for expanded clones.

CDR3 protein: CASSLDGQPGQPQHF
CDR3 DNA: TGTGCCAGCAGCTTAGATGGGCAGCCCGGGCAGCCCCAGCATTTT
J gene: TRBJ1-5
V gene: TRBV7-8
clone size: .
D gene: .

CDR3 protein: CAWARDPPEELFF
CDR3 DNA: TGTGCCTGGGCCCGGGACCCCCCCGAAGAACTGTTTTTT
J gene: TRBJ1-4
V gene: TRBV30
clone size: .
D gene: .

CDR3 protein: CAWSRAGVLSGELFF
CDR3 DNA: TGTGCCTGGAGCAGAGCGGGAGTTCTTTCCGGGGAGCTGTTTTTT
J gene: TRBJ2-2
V gene: TRBV30
clone size: .
D gene: TRBD2

CDR3 protein: CASSPGTGAPYEQYF
CDR3 DNA: TGTGCCAGCTCACCAGGGACAGGGGCCCCCTACGAGCAGTACTTC
J gene: TRBJ2-7
V gene: TRBV18
clone size: once
D gene: TRBD1

CDR3 protein: CASSPVGTGGAGNTEAFF
CDR3 DNA: TGTGCCAGCTCACCGGTTGGGACAGGGGGCGCAGGGAACACTGAAGCTTTCTTT
J gene: TRBJ1-1
V gene: TRBV18
clone size: .
D gene: TRBD1

CDR3 protein: CASSSRGFVTGELFF
CDR3 DNA: TGTGCCAGCAGCTCCAGGGGTTTCGTCACCGGGGAGCTGTTTTTT
J gene: TRBJ2-2
V gene: TRBV4-2
clone size: once
D gene: .

CDR3 protein: CASIEGVPGPLNTIYF
CDR3 DNA: TGTGCCAGCATTGAGGGGGTCCCCGGTCCTTTAAACACCATATATTTT
J gene: TRBJ1-3
V gene: TRBV27
clone size: few
D gene: .

CDR3 protein: CASSELAGVNEQFF
CDR3 DNA: TGTGCCAGCAGTGAACTAGCGGGAGTGAATGAGCAGTTCTTC
J gene: TRBJ2-1
V gene: TRBV2
clone size: .
D gene: TRBD2

CDR3 protein: CASSLEAGEAETQYF
CDR3 DNA: TGTGCCAGCAGCTTGGAAGCAGGAGAGGCGGAGACCCAGTACTTC
J gene: TRBJ2-5
V gene: TRBV11-1
clone size: .
D gene: .

CDR3 protein: CASSFQRSSNQPQHF
CDR3 DNA: TGTGCCAGCAGTTTTCAGAGGAGTAGCAATCAGCCCCAGCATTTT
J gene: TRBJ1-5
V gene: TRBV6-1
clone size: once
D gene: .

CDR3 protein: CASGRDRGQEQYF
CDR3 DNA: TGTGCCAGCGGCCGGGACAGGGGGCAAGAGCAGTACTTC
J gene: TRBJ2-7
V gene: TRBV2
clone size: .
D gene: TRBD1

CDR3 protein: CASSSPRGERVSGANVLTF
CDR3 DNA: TGTGCCAGCAGTTCGCCGAGGGGGGAGCGGGTCTCTGGGGCCAACGTCCTGACTTTC
J gene: TRBJ2-6
V gene: TRBV7-3
clone size: few
D gene: .

CDR3 protein: CASSVSQQGGYTF
CDR3 DNA: TGTGCCAGCAGCGTATCCCAACAGGGAGGCTACACCTTC
J gene: TRBJ1-2
V gene: TRBV9
clone size: .
D gene: .

CDR3 protein: CASQATGRRGTGELFF
CDR3 DNA: TGCGCCAGCCAAGCAACGGGACGGCGGGGGACCGGGGAGCTGTTTTTT
J gene: TRBJ2-2
V gene: TRBV5-1
clone size: .
D gene: TRBD2

CDR3 protein: CASSTRDRRGQPQHF
CDR3 DNA: TGTGCCAGTAGTACCCGGGACCGCCGGGGCCAGCCCCAGCATTTT
J gene: TRBJ1-5
V gene: TRBV19
clone size: .
D gene: .

CDR3 protein: CASSLAGIATNEKLFF
CDR3 DNA: TGTGCCAGCAGCTTGGCGGGAATTGCAACTAATGAAAAACTGTTTTTT
J gene: TRBJ1-4
V gene: TRBV5-5
clone size: .
D gene: .

CDR3 protein: CASSQSGTGVNTEAFF
CDR3 DNA: TGTGCCAGCAGTCAAAGTGGGACAGGGGTTAACACTGAAGCTTTCTTT
J gene: TRBJ1-1
V gene: TRBV2
clone size: .
D gene: TRBD1

CDR3 protein: CASSFRRQGPIYNEQFF
CDR3 DNA: TGTGCCAGCAGTTTTCGGAGACAGGGCCCAATTTACAATGAGCAGTTCTTC
J gene: TRBJ2-1
V gene: TRBV27
clone size: .
D gene: TRBD1

CDR3 protein: CASSLDRLHEQYF
CDR3 DNA: TGTGCCAGCAGCTTGGACAGGCTACACGAGCAGTACTTC
J gene: TRBJ2-7
V gene: TRBV5-4
clone size: .
D gene: .

CDR3 protein: CASSVQGATAEAFF
CDR3 DNA: TGCGCCAGCAGCGTCCAGGGGGCGACCGCTGAAGCTTTCTTT
J gene: TRBJ1-1
V gene: TRBV5-1
clone size: .
D gene: TRBD1

CDR3 protein: CASSAITDTQYF
CDR3 DNA: TGTGCCAGCAGTGCGATCACAGATACGCAGTATTTT
J gene: TRBJ2-3
V gene: TRBV6-1
clone size: .
D gene: .

CDR3 protein: CASSEDGTSAVGEQFF
CDR3 DNA: TGTGCCAGCAGTGAAGATGGGACTAGCGCCGTGGGTGAGCAGTTCTTC
J gene: TRBJ2-1
V gene: TRBV6-1
clone size: .
D gene: TRBD2

CDR3 protein: CAISEISTKITTEAFF
CDR3 DNA: TGTGCCATCAGTGAGATTTCGACCAAAATCACCACTGAAGCTTTCTTT
J gene: TRBJ1-1
V gene: TRBV10-3
clone size: .
D gene: .

CDR3 protein: CASSPRQGRTPGELFF
CDR3 DNA: TGTGCCAGCAGCCCAAGACAAGGAAGAACACCCGGGGAGCTGTTTTTT
J gene: TRBJ2-2
V gene: TRBV7-2
clone size: .
D gene: .

CDR3 protein: CASTPRISPYEQYF
CDR3 DNA: TGTGCCAGCACACCACGCATTTCCCCCTACGAGCAGTACTTC
J gene: TRBJ2-7
V gene: TRBV6-6
clone size: .
D gene: .

CDR3 protein: CASGASGISYNEQFF
CDR3 DNA: TGTGCCAGTGGGGCTAGCGGGATCTCCTACAATGAGCAGTTCTTC
J gene: TRBJ2-1
V gene: TRBV19
clone size: .
D gene: TRBD2

CDR3 protein: CASSFWNPMNTEAFF
CDR3 DNA: TGTGCCAGCAGTTTTTGGAATCCCATGAACACTGAAGCTTTCTTT
J gene: TRBJ1-1
V gene: TRBV28
clone size: .
D gene: .

CDR3 protein: CASSTQLAGGYNEQFF
CDR3 DNA: TGTGCCAGTAGTACCCAGCTAGCGGGAGGGTACAATGAGCAGTTCTTC
J gene: TRBJ2-1
V gene: TRBV19
clone size: .
D gene: TRBD2

CDR3 protein: CASSYLGTGENEQFF
CDR3 DNA: TGTGCCAGCAGCTACTTGGGGACAGGGGAGAATGAGCAGTTCTTC
J gene: TRBJ2-1
V gene: TRBV11-3
clone size: .
D gene: TRBD1

CDR3 protein: CASSISHTNTEAFF
CDR3 DNA: TGTGCCAGTAGTATTAGTCATACGAACACTGAAGCTTTCTTT
J gene: TRBJ1-1
V gene: TRBV19
clone size: once
D gene: .

CDR3 protein: CASSEGVNTEAFF
CDR3 DNA: TGTGCCAGCAGTGAGGGGGTGAACACTGAAGCTTTCTTT
J gene: TRBJ1-1
V gene: TRBV6-4
clone size: .
D gene: .

CDR3 protein: CASSESSGREEQYF
CDR3 DNA: TGCGCCAGCAGTGAGTCGTCGGGAAGGGAGGAGCAGTACTTC
J gene: TRBJ2-7
V gene: TRBV10-1
clone size: .
D gene: .

CDR3 protein: CASSPTLSAGTSGKETQYF
CDR3 DNA: TGTGCCAGCTCACCAACACTATCAGCCGGGACTAGCGGAAAAGAGACCCAGTACTTC
J gene: TRBJ2-5
V gene: TRBV18
clone size: .
D gene: TRBD2

CDR3 protein: CASGTSASYEQYF
CDR3 DNA: TGTGCCAGCGGGACTAGCGCTTCCTACGAGCAGTACTTC
J gene: TRBJ2-7
V gene: TRBV28
clone size: .
D gene: TRBD2

CDR3 protein: CASSSLGGRGLETGELFF
CDR3 DNA: TGTGCCAGCTCAAGCCTGGGCGGCAGGGGGCTGGAAACCGGGGAGCTGTTTTTT
J gene: TRBJ2-2
V gene: TRBV18
clone size: .
D gene: TRBD1

CDR3 protein: CASSLTRPPEGQYTGELFF
CDR3 DNA: TGTGCCAGCAGCTTGACCCGACCTCCCGAGGGACAGTACACCGGGGAGCTGTTTTTT
J gene: TRBJ2-2
V gene: TRBV7-9
clone size: .
D gene: TRBD1

CDR3 protein: CASSQDRVGGYTF
CDR3 DNA: TGTGCCAGCAGCCAAGATCGCGTGGGGGGCTACACCTTC
J gene: TRBJ1-2
V gene: TRBV4-2
clone size: .
D gene: .

CDR3 protein: CASTVPRTGELFF
CDR3 DNA: TGTGCCAGTACCGTTCCGCGGACCGGGGAGCTGTTTTTT
J gene: TRBJ2-2
V gene: TRBV19
clone size: .
D gene: .

CDR3 protein: CASSPNDRPGQGEETQYF
CDR3 DNA: TGTGCTAGCAGCCCCAACGACCGACCGGGACAGGGTGAAGAGACCCAGTACTTC
J gene: TRBJ2-5
V gene: TRBV7-7
clone size: .
D gene: TRBD1

CDR3 protein: CAGSTDRLYGYTF
CDR3 DNA: TGTGCCGGCAGTACCGACAGGCTCTATGGCTACACCTTC
J gene: TRBJ1-2
V gene: TRBV6-5
clone size: .
D gene: .

CDR3 protein: CASRTSRISNQPQHF
CDR3 DNA: TGTGCCAGCAGAACGTCCCGTATTAGCAATCAGCCCCAGCATTTT
J gene: TRBJ1-5
V gene: TRBV28
clone size: once
D gene: .

CDR3 protein: CASSFSGKDTDTQYF
CDR3 DNA: TGTGCCAGCAGCTTTAGCGGGAAAGACACAGATACGCAGTATTTT
J gene: TRBJ2-3
V gene: TRBV11-2
clone size: .
D gene: TRBD2

CDR3 protein: CASSKPQGNEAFF
CDR3 DNA: TGTGCCAGCAGTAAGCCACAGGGGAACGAAGCTTTCTTT
J gene: TRBJ1-1
V gene: TRBV6-6
clone size: .
D gene: TRBD1

CDR3 protein: CASSAGQGALSTQYF
CDR3 DNA: TGTGCCAGTAGTGCGGGACAGGGAGCGCTGAGTACGCAGTATTTT
J gene: TRBJ2-3
V gene: TRBV19
clone size: .
D gene: TRBD1

CDR3 protein: CASRVRAGANVLTF
CDR3 DNA: TGTGCCAGTAGAGTTAGAGCTGGGGCCAACGTCCTGACTTTC
J gene: TRBJ2-6
V gene: TRBV19
clone size: .
D gene: .

CDR3 protein: CASSFTLVTGATEAFF
CDR3 DNA: TGTGCCAGCAGCTTCACCTTGGTGACAGGGGCCACTGAAGCTTTCTTT
J gene: TRBJ1-1
V gene: TRBV13
clone size: .
D gene: TRBD1

CDR3 protein: CASSPVRTGKLNEQFF
CDR3 DNA: TGTGCCAGCAGTCCCGTTCGGACAGGGAAATTAAATGAGCAGTTCTTC
J gene: TRBJ2-1
V gene: TRBV2
clone size: .
D gene: TRBD1

CDR3 protein: CAWSPGLNTEAFF
CDR3 DNA: TGTGCCTGGAGTCCAGGGCTGAACACTGAAGCTTTCTTT
J gene: TRBJ1-1
V gene: TRBV30
clone size: few
D gene: .

CDR3 protein: CASSLKRDQPQHF
CDR3 DNA: TGTGCCAGCAGTTTAAAAAGGGATCAGCCCCAGCATTTT
J gene: TRBJ1-5
V gene: TRBV28
clone size: few
D gene: .

CDR3 protein: CASSAVGGRQPQHF
CDR3 DNA: TGTGCCAGCAGCGCCGTGGGGGGCAGGCAGCCCCAGCATTTT
J gene: TRBJ1-5
V gene: TRBV7-8
clone size: .
D gene: .